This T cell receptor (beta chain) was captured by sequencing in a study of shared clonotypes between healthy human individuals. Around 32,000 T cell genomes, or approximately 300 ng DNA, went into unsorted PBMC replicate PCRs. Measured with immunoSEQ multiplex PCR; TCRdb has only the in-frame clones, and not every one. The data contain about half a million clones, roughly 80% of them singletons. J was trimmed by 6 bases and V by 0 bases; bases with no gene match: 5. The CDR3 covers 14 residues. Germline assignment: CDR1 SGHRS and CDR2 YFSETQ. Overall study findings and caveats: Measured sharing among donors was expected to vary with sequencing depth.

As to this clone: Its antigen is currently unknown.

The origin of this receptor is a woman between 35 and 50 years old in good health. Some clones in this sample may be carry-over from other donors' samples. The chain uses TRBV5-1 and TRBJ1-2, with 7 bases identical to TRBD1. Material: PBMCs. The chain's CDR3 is CASSLARDRDGYTF. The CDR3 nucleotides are TGCGCCAGCAGCTTGGCACGGGACAGAGATGGCTACACCTTC.